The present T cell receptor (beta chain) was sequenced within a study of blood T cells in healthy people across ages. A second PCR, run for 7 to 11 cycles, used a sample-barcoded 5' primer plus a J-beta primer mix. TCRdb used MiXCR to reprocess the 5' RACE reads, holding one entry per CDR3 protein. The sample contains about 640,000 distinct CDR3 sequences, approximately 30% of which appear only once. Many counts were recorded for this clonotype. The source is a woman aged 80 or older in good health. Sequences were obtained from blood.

CDR3 coding DNA: TGTGCCAGCAGGACAGTCGCTAGCGGGGGACTATCGTACGAGCAGTACTTC. This codes for CASRTVASGGLSYEQYF. The chain carries TRBV6-1 and TRBJ2-7, with 10 bases lining up with TRBD2. CDR3 length equals 17 residues. Germline V gene sequence: CDR1 MNHNS, CDR2 SASEGT. Trimming cost V 6 bases and J 4 bases; bases outside gene matches: 15.